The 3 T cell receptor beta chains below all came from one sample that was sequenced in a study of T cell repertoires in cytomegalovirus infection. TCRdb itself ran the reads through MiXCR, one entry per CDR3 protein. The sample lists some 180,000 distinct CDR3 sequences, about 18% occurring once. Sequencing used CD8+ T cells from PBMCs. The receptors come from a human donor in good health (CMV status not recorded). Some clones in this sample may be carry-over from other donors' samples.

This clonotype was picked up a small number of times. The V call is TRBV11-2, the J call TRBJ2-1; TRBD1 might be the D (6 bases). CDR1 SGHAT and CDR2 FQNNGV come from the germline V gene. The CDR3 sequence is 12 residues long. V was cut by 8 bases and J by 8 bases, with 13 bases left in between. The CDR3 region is CASFNYRDEQFF. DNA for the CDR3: TGTGCCAGCTTTAACTACAGGGATGAGCAGTTCTTC.

The CDR3 nucleotides read TGCGCCAGCAGTGAGTCGAAGCGGGGGGCACGCCAAGAGACCCAGTACTTC. Its translation: CASSESKRGARQETQYF. The J gene is TRBJ2-5, the V gene TRBV10-2, with 9 bases fitting TRBD2. Trimming cost V 0 bases and J 1 base; bases outside gene matches: 6. The CDR3 totals 17 residues. Germline CDR1 reads WSHSY; CDR2 reads SAAADI.

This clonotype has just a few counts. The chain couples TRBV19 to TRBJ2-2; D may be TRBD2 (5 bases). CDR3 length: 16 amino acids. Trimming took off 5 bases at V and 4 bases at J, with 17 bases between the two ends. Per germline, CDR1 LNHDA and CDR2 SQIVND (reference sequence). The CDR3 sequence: CASSSSRGFFTGELFF. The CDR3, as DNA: TGTGCCAGTAGTTCCTCCCGAGGGTTCTTCACCGGGGAGCTGTTTTTT.